Presented here are 7 T cell receptor beta chains from one specimen sequenced in a study of shared clonotypes between healthy human individuals. The method was immunoSEQ multiplex PCR; TCRdb's version includes in-frame clones alone and lacks a portion of them. The top ten hold around 0.29% of the sample, which has a few hundred thousand clones, 95% to 97% seen once. Sequenced: memory CD8+ T cells sorted from blood. Sample subset: CD45RO+ cells pooled with CCR7-negative TemRA cells. The receptors originated from a man aged 25 to 40 in good health.

The chain couples TRBV5-1 to TRBJ2-1; 10 bases fit TRBD2. Germline V gene lookup returns CDR1 SGHRS and CDR2 YFSETQ. V shed 4 bases and J 5 bases; nucleotides not matched to a gene: 6. The CDR3 runs to 15 residues. CDR3 nucleotide sequence: TGCGCCAGCAGCCGAACTAGCGGGGATCACAATGAGCAGTTCTTC. Amino acid sequence: CASSRTSGDHNEQFF.

The chain joins TRBV2 to TRBJ2-7; TRBD1 is a possible D gene (6 bases). Trimming stripped 6 bases from V and 2 bases from J, with 17 bases between. Germline CDR1 SNHLY, CDR2 FYNNEI. The CDR3 is 15 amino acids. DNA for the CDR3: TGTGCCAGCAGGACCTGGGACACCGGCGCCTACGAGCAGTACTTC. Its protein product is CASRTWDTGAYEQYF.

The V gene is TRBV5-1, the J gene TRBJ2-1; 8 bases line up with TRBD2. Germline CDR1 reads SGHRS; CDR2 reads YFSETQ. V was pared by 4 bases and J by 0 bases, with 3 bases of the junction left unmatched. This CDR3 contains 15 residues. CDR3 residues: CASSASGSSYNEQFF. CDR3 DNA sequence: TGCGCCAGCAGCGCTAGCGGGTCCTCCTACAATGAGCAGTTCTTC.

This clone was observed a few times. The same CDR3 also results from other DNA sequences found in this sample. The gene calls are TRBV6-5 and TRBJ1-1, with a tentative D call TRBD1 (5 bases). The CDR3 is 13 amino acids. Germline CDR1 and CDR2: MNHEY and SVGAGI. The V and J ends lost 2 bases and 1 base respectively, with 5 bases between them. For the CDR3, the DNA is TGTGCCAGCAGTTACGGACAGAACACTGAAGCTTTCTTT. This translates into CASSYGQNTEAFF.

This chain joins TRBV6-6 and TRBJ1-2; D is undetermined. CDR1 and CDR2 from the germline V gene are MNHNY and SVGAGI (reference sequence). The CDR3 sequence is 13 residues long. Trimming pared 2 bases from V and 0 bases from J, leaving 4 bases between. The CDR3 loop reads CASSYTTNYGYTF. The CDR3 DNA sequence: TGTGCCAGCAGTTACACAACTAACTATGGCTACACCTTC.

Notes on this clone: The same CDR3 also results from other DNA sequences found in this sample. This chain uses TRBV28 with TRBJ2-7; D perhaps matches TRBD2 (6 bases). V lost 5 bases, J lost 1 base, and 6 bases lay in between. Germline assignment: CDR1 MDHEN and CDR2 SYDVKM. CDR3 length: 12 residues. CDR3 sequence: CASSAGSYEQYF. In DNA form, the CDR3 reads TGTGCCAGCAGTGCGGGATCCTACGAGCAGTACTTC.

V is TRBV5-4 and J is TRBJ2-3; D not certain. CDR1 and CDR2 from the germline V gene are SGHNT and YYREEE (reference sequence). V was shortened by 2 bases and J by 2 bases, with 6 bases between the two germline ends. CDR3 length equals 13 residues. The CDR3 loop is CASSLELTDTQYF. CDR3 bases: TGTGCCAGCAGCTTAGAACTCACAGATACGCAGTATTTT.